Listed below are T cell receptor beta chains from one sample, sequenced in a study of cytomegalovirus exposure and HLA in healthy donors. Here immunoSEQ multiplex PCR was the method, and the copy in TCRdb shows in-frame clones only, minus some. The sample lists 200,000 or so clones, about three quarters occurring once. Sequences were obtained from PBMCs. The receptors derive from a woman in her thirties in good health and CMV-seropositive. Both conserved end residues are part of each CDR3.

j_call,v_call,cdr3_aa
TRBJ2-3,TRBV6-1,CAIKRESDTQYF
TRBJ2-2,TRBV9,CASSPGLAGGNTGELFF
TRBJ1-2,TRBV2,CASRDRGLGYTF
TRBJ1-1,TRBV7-3,CASSLGRNTEAFF
TRBJ2-7,TRBV30,CAWSADPGLGAYEQYF
TRBJ1-1,TRBV28,CASSRLDSMNTEAFF
TRBJ2-7,TRBV27,CASSLLQGRASGLREQYF
TRBJ2-5,TRBV7-3,CASSLGQDLTQYF
TRBJ2-7,TRBV9,CASSVGPEDRAKGEQYF
TRBJ2-1,TRBV19,CASSGVLSSYNEQFF
TRBJ2-5,TRBV10-3,CAISELGPGETQYF
TRBJ2-3,TRBV29-1,CSVVTGGEVRDTQYF
TRBJ1-2,TRBV7-8,CASSPTGIYGYTF
TRBJ2-1,TRBV25-1,CASSDPGQGDSEQFF
TRBJ2-7,TRBV4-1,CASSLTGSGSISEQYF
TRBJ1-2,TRBV19,CASSFRQAAGGYTF
TRBJ2-1,TRBV5-6,CASSLGGPEQFF
TRBJ1-2,TRBV6-5,CASSDAVGGFYGYTF
TRBJ2-6,TRBV28,CASSSPGQYSGANVLTF
TRBJ2-1,TRBV7-8,CASSLEGRVKVYEQFF
TRBJ1-1,TRBV6-6,CASSSAPWRSNTEAFF
TRBJ1-1,TRBV28,CASSSGGATRTQEAFF
TRBJ2-7,TRBV5-4,CASSIGQGIGYEQYF
TRBJ1-4,TRBV7-2,CASSLSGRENEKLFF
TRBJ2-1,TRBV7-7,CASSLGGGGYNEQFF
TRBJ2-1,TRBV7-2,CASSLGSSYNEQFF
TRBJ2-5,TRBV10-3,CAISGGTGASRETQYF
TRBJ1-5,TRBV5-8,CASSRIPGPNQPQHF
TRBJ2-7,TRBV15,CATSRERGGPYEQYF
TRBJ2-1,TRBV7-7,CASSRGTSGMDYNEQFF
TRBJ1-2,TRBV6-1,CASRQGDYGYTF
TRBJ2-3,TRBV4-1,CASSPYTNQDTQYF
TRBJ2-2,TRBV5-8,CASSLAYTGELFF
TRBJ2-1,TRBV14,CASSPLAGRIYNEQFF
TRBJ1-2,TRBV29-1,CSVEFTDGYGYTF
TRBJ2-5,TRBV5-1,CASSVGTGYNGETQYF
TRBJ2-1,TRBV11-2,CASSFPTSGGANEQFF
TRBJ1-2,TRBV28,CASSPGSSRLIDGYTF
TRBJ2-1,TRBV5-5,CASSLAGLAGTNEQFF
TRBJ1-1,TRBV4-3,CASSQDYRGDTEAFF
TRBJ2-5,TRBV6-5,CASAGGGLGEETQYF
TRBJ2-5,TRBV2,CASSRSEEETQYF
TRBJ1-2,TRBV20-1,CRGQGDYGYTF
TRBJ2-2,TRBV5-1,CASSLNNANTGELFF
TRBJ2-7,TRBV29-1,CSADDSHEQYF
TRBJ1-1,TRBV29-1,CSAHDRGGTEAFF
TRBJ1-1,TRBV19,CASTSVGGQQNTEAFF
TRBJ2-2,TRBV11-3,CASRRDFSTGELFF
TRBJ1-2,TRBV2,CASSELRQGYGYTF
-,TRBV5-4,CASSSGTLGSYEQYF
TRBJ2-2,TRBV7-2,CASSFYRVGSAGELFF
TRBJ1-4,TRBV9,CASSGGIFREKLFF
TRBJ2-7,TRBV15,CATSYGQGGAYEQYF
TRBJ1-5,TRBV10-3,CAIGPGLNQPQHF
TRBJ1-1,TRBV10-3,CAISMTGVNTEAFF